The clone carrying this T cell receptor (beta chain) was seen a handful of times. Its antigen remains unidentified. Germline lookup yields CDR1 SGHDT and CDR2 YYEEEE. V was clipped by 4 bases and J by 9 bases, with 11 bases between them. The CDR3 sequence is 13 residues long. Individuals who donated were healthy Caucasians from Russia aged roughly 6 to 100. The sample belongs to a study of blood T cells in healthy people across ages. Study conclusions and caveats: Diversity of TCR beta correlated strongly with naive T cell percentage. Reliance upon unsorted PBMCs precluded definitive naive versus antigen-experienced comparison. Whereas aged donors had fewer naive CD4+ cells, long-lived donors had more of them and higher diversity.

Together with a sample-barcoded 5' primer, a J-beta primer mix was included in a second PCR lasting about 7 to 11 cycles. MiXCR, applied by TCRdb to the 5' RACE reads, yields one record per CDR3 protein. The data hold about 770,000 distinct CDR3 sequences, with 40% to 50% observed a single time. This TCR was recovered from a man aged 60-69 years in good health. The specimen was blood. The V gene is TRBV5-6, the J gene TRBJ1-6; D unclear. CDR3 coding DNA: TGTGCCAGCAGCGTACCAACCGGTTCACCCCTCCACTTT. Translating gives CASSVPTGSPLHF.